One sample yielded the 22 T cell receptor beta chains listed below, sequenced in a study of blood T cell repertoires in COVID-19. Only in-frame clones appear in the TCRdb table, and some are missing; sequencing was by immunoSEQ multiplex PCR. The profile shows around 470,000 clones, about 88% of them singletons. The material sequenced was peripheral blood. The receptors were sampled from a man aged 18 to 29 with COVID-19, enrolled during active disease.

The rearrangement links TRBV7-9 to TRBJ2-1; D is possibly TRBD2 (6 bases). The CDR3 length is 14 residues. Germline V gives CDR1 SEHNR, CDR2 FQNEAQ (reference sequence). Trimming cost V 5 bases and J 7 bases, with 15 bases left between them. Here the CDR3 reads CASSREEGRNEQFF. The CDR3 DNA reads as TGTGCCAGCAGCCGAGAGGAGGGGCGGAATGAGCAGTTCTTC.

The V call is TRBV19, the J call TRBJ1-6; a possible D gene is TRBD1 (5 bases). Germline V gene data show CDR1 as LNHDA and CDR2 as SQIVND (reference sequence). CDR3 length: 15 amino acids. V was cut by 5 bases and J by 7 bases, with 15 bases left in between. The CDR3 nucleotides read TGTGCCAGTAGTCTGAGACTCTCAGGGAATTCACCCCTCCACTTT. Its translation is CASSLRLSGNSPLHF.

This chain uses TRBV6-5 with TRBJ1-5; a weak D match, TRBD1 (6 bases). The V end was cut by 5 bases, the J end by 8 bases, with 19 bases between. Germline V gene sequence: CDR1 MNHEY, CDR2 SVGAGI. This CDR3 contains 15 residues. CDR3 DNA: TGTGCCAGCAGTCCCACGGTGAAGGGGGAAAAGCCCCAGCATTTT. Its translation: CASSPTVKGEKPQHF.

The V gene is TRBV29-1, the J gene TRBJ2-3; 9 nucleotides agree with TRBD2. Per germline, CDR1 SQVTM and CDR2 ANQGSEA. This CDR3 has 14 amino acids. V lost 8 bases and J lost 5; bases outside the gene matches: 11. The CDR3 loop is CSYPAGGGRDTQYF. The DNA for the CDR3 is TGCAGCTACCCAGCGGGGGGCGGCAGAGATACGCAGTATTTT.

The chain employs TRBV20-1 and TRBJ2-1; TRBD2 aligns across 7 bases. The CDR3 runs to 15 residues. Germline V gene sequence: CDR1 DFQATT, CDR2 SNEGSKA (reference sequence). V dropped 3 bases and J dropped 2; count of bases not matched to a gene: 7. DNA of the CDR3: TGCAGTGCTAGTATTCCGCGGGGGACCTACAATGAGCAGTTCTTC. As protein: CSASIPRGTYNEQFF.

The CDR3 nucleotides read TGCGCCAGCAGCTCGACCGGGAGGAGCAATCAGCCCCAGCATTTT. This codes for CASSSTGRSNQPQHF. The chain is built from TRBV5-1 and TRBJ1-5; D call uncertain. V was trimmed by 3 bases and J by 1 base, leaving 11 bases between them. Germline lookup yields CDR1 SGHRS and CDR2 YFSETQ. This CDR3 is 15 amino acids long.

This chain connects TRBV5-6 to TRBJ2-7; 10 bases agree with TRBD1. Germline V CDR1 and CDR2: SGHDT, YYEEEE. The CDR3 contains 15 residues. V lost 4 bases to trimming and J lost 4 bases; unmatched junction nucleotides: 8. The CDR3 here is CASSQIRQGAYEQYF. The DNA for the CDR3 is TGTGCCAGCAGCCAAATCCGACAGGGGGCTTACGAGCAGTACTTC. The variable domain in full, completed from reference TRBV5-6 and TRBJ2-7, reads DAGVTQSPTHLIKTRGQQVTLRCSPKSGHDTVSWYQQALGQGPQFIFQYYEEEERQRGNFPDRFSGHQFPNYSSELNVNALLLGDSALYLCASSQIRQGAYEQYFGPGTRLTVT.

The V gene is TRBV27, the J gene TRBJ1-2; D is ambiguous. Trimming took off 6 bases at V and 6 bases at J, with 17 bases between the two ends. CDR3 length: 14 amino acids. Germline CDR1 is MNHEY and CDR2 is SMNVEV (reference sequence). The CDR3 bases are TGTGCCAGCAGCCGTGGCGGGAGTGGGAATGGCTACACCTTC. This encodes CASSRGGSGNGYTF.

This clone turned up a few times. The rearrangement links TRBV25-1 to TRBJ1-1; a possible D gene is TRBD1 (5 bases). With 9 bases removed from V and 2 bases from J, the gap between germline ends came to 10 bases. Per germline, CDR1 MGHDK and CDR2 SYGVNS. The CDR3 is 12 residues long. The CDR3 sequence is CASRDSNTEAFF. Here the CDR3 DNA reads TGTGCCAGTCGCGACAGTAACACTGAAGCTTTCTTT.

This chain connects TRBV15 to TRBJ1-1; D ambiguous. V was clipped by 8 bases and J by 4 bases, with 11 bases between them. CDR3 length: 12 amino acids. Germline CDR1 LNHNV, CDR2 YYDKDF (reference sequence). Here the CDR3 reads CATEGSSTEAFF. The CDR3 nucleotides are TGTGCCACCGAGGGATCGAGCACTGAAGCTTTCTTT. Supplemented by reference TRBV15 and TRBJ1-1, the full variable domain reads DAMVIQNPRYQVTQFGKPVTLSCSQTLNHNVMYWYQQKSSQAPKLLFHYYDKDFNNEADTPDNFQSRRPNTSFCFLDIRSPGLGDTAMYLCATEGSSTEAFFGQGTRLTVV.

The rearrangement links TRBV19 to TRBJ1-1; the match to TRBD1 covers 10 bases. Germline loops: CDR1 LNHDA, CDR2 SQIVND (reference sequence). With 3 bases clipped from V and 7 bases from J, the junction kept 11 bases outside the gene matches. This CDR3 has 16 residues. CDR3 nucleotides: TGTGCCAGTAGTATGAAGGGGGGACAGGGGTTAATTGAAGCTTTCTTT. Its translation: CASSMKGGQGLIEAFF.

J is TRBJ1-3 and V is TRBV6-5; possibly TRBD1 for D (6 bases). This CDR3 is 14 amino acids long. The V end was cut by 7 bases, the J end by 0 bases, with 10 bases between. In germline, CDR1 is MNHEY, CDR2 SVGAGI. The DNA of the CDR3 is TGTGCCAGCAAGGACAGTTTCTCTGGAAACACCATATATTTT. It translates to CASKDSFSGNTIYF.

V is TRBV5-1 and J is TRBJ1-6; 7 positions match TRBD1. V lost 5 bases and J lost 7; bases outside the gene matches: 6. The CDR3 is made up of 14 amino acids. CDR1 is SGHRS and CDR2 is YFSETQ in the germline V gene. CDR3 bases: TGCGCCAGCAGGGCCGGGACAGACAATTCACCCCTCCACTTT. Translated: CASRAGTDNSPLHF.

The V call is TRBV5-1, the J call TRBJ2-2, with 10 bases identical to TRBD1. After removal of 4 bases from V and 7 bases from J, the junction contained 10 bases not matched to a gene. The CDR3 runs 16 residues. Germline CDR1 is SGHRS and CDR2 is YFSETQ. This CDR3 reads CASSITGTGVDGELFF. In DNA form, the CDR3 reads TGCGCCAGCAGCATTACCGGGACAGGGGTAGACGGGGAGCTGTTTTTT.

V gene TRBV9 combines with J gene TRBJ2-2; perhaps TRBD2 as D (5 bases). The CDR3 spans 16 residues. Trimming took off 0 bases at V and 5 bases at J, with 14 bases between the two ends. The germline V gene encodes CDR1 SGDLS and CDR2 YYNGEE. The CDR3 reads CASSVAMGVGTGELFF. Here the CDR3 DNA reads TGTGCCAGCAGCGTAGCTATGGGAGTTGGAACCGGGGAGCTGTTTTTT.

The chain is built from TRBV24-1 and TRBJ2-2; 8 bases are shared with TRBD1. Looked up from germline, CDR1 is KGHDR and CDR2 is SFDVKD. This CDR3 contains 17 residues. J was trimmed by 1 base and V by 0 bases; bases with no gene match: 3. Here the CDR3 reads CATSDLQGARNTGELFF. CDR3 nucleotide sequence: TGTGCCACCAGTGATTTGCAGGGGGCCCGGAACACCGGGGAGCTGTTTTTT.

The chain combines TRBV5-1 with TRBJ1-2; D call uncertain. There are 13 residues in the CDR3. Germline CDR1 and CDR2: SGHRS and YFSETQ. The V gene lost 3 bases and the J gene lost 6 bases, with 12 bases spanning the gap. DNA for the CDR3: TGCGCCAGCAGCTGGGAGTTGAGGGATGGCTACACCTTC. Encoded protein: CASSWELRDGYTF.

The V call is TRBV3-1 (or the pseudogene TRBV3-2), the J call TRBJ1-4, with 9 bases that match TRBD1. Trimming took 1 base from V and 4 from J; bases not matched to a gene: 1. CDR1 is LGHDT, CDR2 YNNKEL, per germline (reference sequence). The CDR3 covers 15 residues. This CDR3 is CASSQVTGGNEKLFF. The CDR3 coding sequence is TGTGCCAGCAGCCAAGTGACAGGGGGTAATGAAAAACTGTTTTTT.

The chain joins TRBV10-2 to TRBJ2-3; D uncertain. This CDR3 has 12 amino acids. The germline V gene has CDR1 WSHSY and CDR2 SAAADI. The V end lost 6 bases, the J end lost 4 bases, and 8 bases lay between the germline ends. The CDR3 DNA is TGCGCCAGCAGACAGCCACCAGATACGCAGTATTTT. Encoded protein: CASRQPPDTQYF.

This sequence joins TRBV2 and TRBJ2-6; maybe TRBD1 (6 bases). Germline values: CDR1 SNHLY, CDR2 FYNNEI. CDR3 length equals 13 residues. Trimming took off 4 bases at V and 9 bases at J, with 10 bases between the two ends. The CDR3 sequence is CASSARGINVLTF. DNA for the CDR3: TGTGCCAGCAGTGCCAGGGGTATCAACGTCCTGACTTTC.

The chain is built from TRBV5-6 and TRBJ2-6; D gene uncertain. The CDR3 covers 14 residues. In germline, CDR1 is SGHDT, CDR2 YYEEEE. Trimming cost V 2 bases and J 0 bases, with 3 bases left between them. Here the CDR3 reads CASSLHSGANVLTF. As DNA, the CDR3 is TGTGCCAGCAGCTTACACTCTGGGGCCAACGTCCTGACTTTC.

CDR3 bases: TGTGCCAGCAGCCCGCGGACAACGAACACTGAAGCTTTCTTT. Translation: CASSPRTTNTEAFF. The V gene is TRBV11-1, the J gene TRBJ1-1; D is possibly TRBD1 (5 bases). CDR1 and CDR2 (germline): SGHAT, FQDESV (reference sequence). Trimming left V 5 bases short and J 1 base short, with 11 bases between. The CDR3 has 14 residues.